This T cell receptor beta chain was identified in a study of blood T cell repertoires in COVID-19. Overall study: The origin of the acute and convalescent COVID-19 samples was the United States, Italy and Spain. Sample material is recorded as cDNA or gDNA derived from T cells, B-cell-depleted T cells, or PBMCs.

Germline loops: CDR1 SNHLY, CDR2 FYNNEI. The CDR3 consists of 14 residues. Between the trimmed V and J ends, which lost 4 bases and 1 base, there was a span of 11 bases. Per the original data handling: Amplified reference gene primers provided the basis for estimating nucleated cell counts. Sequencing used immunoSEQ multiplex PCR; TCRdb keeps in-frame clones, though not all of them. D and trimming come from the DNA, and the V and J calls and clone size come from that table. The sample yields 240,000 or so clones, approximately 84% seen once. The sequence was obtained from a woman of 80 years or more with acute or convalescent COVID-19. The source material was peripheral blood. V and J are TRBV2 and TRBJ2-7, with D perhaps matching TRBD1 (5 bases). The CDR3 coding sequence is TGTGCCAGCAGTGCAGACAGCACTTCCTACGAGCAGTACTTC. It encodes CASSADSTSYEQYF. Full variable domain (outside the CDR3, taken from reference TRBV2 and TRBJ2-7): EPEVTQTPSHQVTQMGQEVILRCVPISNHLYFYWYRQILGQKVEFLVSFYNNEISEKSEIFDDQFSVERPDGSNFTLKIRSTKLEDSAMYFCASSADSTSYEQYFGPGTRLTVT.